This T cell receptor beta chain appears in the sequencing data of a study of metastatic and nonmetastatic thyroid tumors. The V gene's germline CDR1 is SGHNT and CDR2 YENEEA. This CDR3 is 14 amino acids long. TCRdb re-called the PCR reads via MiXCR. The table includes under 25,000 clones, roughly 20% detected once. Comments on this clone: A junction end diverges from the germline sequence, so it may reflect a read error.

Patients were all untreated before their thyroid surgery. Sequenced sample: adjacent normal tissue. The TCR was taken from a female donor with papillary thyroid cancer or a benign thyroid nodule (not recorded which). Some clones in this sample may be carry-over from other donors' samples. The gene calls are TRBV11-3 and TRBJ2-7, with D uncertain. CDR3 sequence (DNA): TGTTCCAGCAGCTTAACCGGTAGCTCCTACGAGCAGTACTTC. It yields the protein CSSSLTGSSYEQYF.